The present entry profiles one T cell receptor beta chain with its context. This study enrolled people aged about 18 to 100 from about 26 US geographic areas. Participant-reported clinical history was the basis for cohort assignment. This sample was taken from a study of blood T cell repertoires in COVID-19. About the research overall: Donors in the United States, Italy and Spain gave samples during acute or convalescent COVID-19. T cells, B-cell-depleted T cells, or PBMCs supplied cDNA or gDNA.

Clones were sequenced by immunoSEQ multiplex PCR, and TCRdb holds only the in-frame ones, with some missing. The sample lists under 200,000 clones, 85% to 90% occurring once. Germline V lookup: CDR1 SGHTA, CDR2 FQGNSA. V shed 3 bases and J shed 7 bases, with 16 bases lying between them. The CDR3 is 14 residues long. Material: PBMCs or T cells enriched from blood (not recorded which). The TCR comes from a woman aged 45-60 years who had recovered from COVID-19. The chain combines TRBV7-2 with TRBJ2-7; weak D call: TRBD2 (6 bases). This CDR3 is CASSFPAGLREQYF. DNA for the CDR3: TGTGCCAGCAGCTTTCCGGCGGGACTTCGGGAGCAGTACTTC. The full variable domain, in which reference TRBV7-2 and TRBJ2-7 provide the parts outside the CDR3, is GAGVSQSPSNKVTEKGKDVELRCDPISGHTALYWYRQSLGQGLEFLIYFQGNSAPDKSGLPSDRFSAERTGGSVSTLTIQRTQQEDSAVYLCASSFPAGLREQYFGPGTRLTVT.